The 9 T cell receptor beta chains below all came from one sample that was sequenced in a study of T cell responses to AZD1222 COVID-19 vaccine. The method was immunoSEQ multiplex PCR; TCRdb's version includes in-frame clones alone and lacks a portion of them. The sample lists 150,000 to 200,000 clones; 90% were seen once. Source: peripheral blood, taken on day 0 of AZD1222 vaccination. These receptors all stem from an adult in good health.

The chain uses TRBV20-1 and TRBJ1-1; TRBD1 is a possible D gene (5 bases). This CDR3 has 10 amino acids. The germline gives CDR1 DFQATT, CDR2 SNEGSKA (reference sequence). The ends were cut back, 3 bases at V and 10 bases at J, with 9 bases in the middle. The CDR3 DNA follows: TGCAGTGCTAGTCCAGGGTCAGCTTTCTTT. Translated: CSASPGSAFF.

The CDR3 sequence: CASRTDINYGYTF. DNA for the CDR3: TGTGCCAGCAGAACGGATATTAACTATGGCTACACCTTC. The chain joins TRBV2 to TRBJ1-2; no clear D. The CDR3 has 13 amino acids. V gave up 6 bases and J gave up 1 base, with 9 bases separating them. CDR1 is SNHLY, CDR2 FYNNEI, per germline.

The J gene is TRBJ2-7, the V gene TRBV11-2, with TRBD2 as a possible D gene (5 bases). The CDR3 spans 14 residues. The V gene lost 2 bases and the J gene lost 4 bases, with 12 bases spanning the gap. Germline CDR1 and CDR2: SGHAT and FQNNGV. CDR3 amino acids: CASSLSSGNYEQYF. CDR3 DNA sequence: TGTGCCAGCAGCTTATCGTCCGGGAATTACGAGCAGTACTTC.

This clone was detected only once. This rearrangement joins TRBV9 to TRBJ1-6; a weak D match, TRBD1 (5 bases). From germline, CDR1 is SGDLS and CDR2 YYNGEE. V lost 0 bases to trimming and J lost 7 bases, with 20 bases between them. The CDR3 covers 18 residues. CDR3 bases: TGTGCCAGCAGCGTAGAGTCTGGGAGGCAGGGAGCCAATTCACCCCTCCACTTT. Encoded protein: CASSVESGRQGANSPLHF.

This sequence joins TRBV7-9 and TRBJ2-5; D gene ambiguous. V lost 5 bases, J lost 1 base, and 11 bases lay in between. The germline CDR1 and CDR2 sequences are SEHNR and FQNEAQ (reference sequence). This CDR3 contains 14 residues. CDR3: CASSPRRFQETQYF. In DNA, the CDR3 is TGTGCCAGCAGCCCAAGACGGTTCCAAGAGACCCAGTACTTC. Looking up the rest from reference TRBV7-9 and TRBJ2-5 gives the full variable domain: DTGVSQNPRHKITKRGQNVTFRCDPISEHNRLYWYRQTLGQGPEFLTYFQNEAQLEKSRLLSDRFSAERPKGSFSTLEIQRTEQGDSAMYLCASSPRRFQETQYFGPGTRLLVL.

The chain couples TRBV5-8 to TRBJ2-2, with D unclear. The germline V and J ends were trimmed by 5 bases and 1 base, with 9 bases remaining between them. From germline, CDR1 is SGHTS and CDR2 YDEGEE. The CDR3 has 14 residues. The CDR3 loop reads CASSQQRNTGELFF. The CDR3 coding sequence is TGTGCCAGCAGTCAACAGAGGAACACCGGGGAGCTGTTTTTT. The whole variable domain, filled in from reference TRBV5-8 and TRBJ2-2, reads EAGVTQSPTHLIKTRGQQATLRCSPISGHTSVYWYQQALGLGLQFLLWYDEGEERNRGNFPPRFSGRQFPNYSSELNVNALELEDSALYLCASSQQRNTGELFFGEGSRLTVL.

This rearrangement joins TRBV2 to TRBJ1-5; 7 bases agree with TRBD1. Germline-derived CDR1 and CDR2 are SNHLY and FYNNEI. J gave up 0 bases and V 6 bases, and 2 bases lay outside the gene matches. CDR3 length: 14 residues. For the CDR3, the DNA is TGTGCCAGCAGGGGACAGTATAGCAATCAGCCCCAGCATTTT. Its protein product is CASRGQYSNQPQHF.

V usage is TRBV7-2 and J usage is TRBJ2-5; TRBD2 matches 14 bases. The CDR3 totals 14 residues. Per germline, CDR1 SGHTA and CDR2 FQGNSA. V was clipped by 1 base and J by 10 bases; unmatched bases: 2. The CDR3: CASSLGTSGGFQYF. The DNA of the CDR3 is TGTGCCAGCAGCTTAGGGACTAGCGGGGGGTTCCAGTACTTC.

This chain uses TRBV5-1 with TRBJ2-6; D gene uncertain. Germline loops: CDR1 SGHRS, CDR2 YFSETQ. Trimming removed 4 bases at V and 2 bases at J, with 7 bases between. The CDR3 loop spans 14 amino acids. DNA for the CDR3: TGCGCCAGCAGCCAGGATCCTGGGGCCAACGTCCTGACTTTC. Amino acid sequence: CASSQDPGANVLTF.